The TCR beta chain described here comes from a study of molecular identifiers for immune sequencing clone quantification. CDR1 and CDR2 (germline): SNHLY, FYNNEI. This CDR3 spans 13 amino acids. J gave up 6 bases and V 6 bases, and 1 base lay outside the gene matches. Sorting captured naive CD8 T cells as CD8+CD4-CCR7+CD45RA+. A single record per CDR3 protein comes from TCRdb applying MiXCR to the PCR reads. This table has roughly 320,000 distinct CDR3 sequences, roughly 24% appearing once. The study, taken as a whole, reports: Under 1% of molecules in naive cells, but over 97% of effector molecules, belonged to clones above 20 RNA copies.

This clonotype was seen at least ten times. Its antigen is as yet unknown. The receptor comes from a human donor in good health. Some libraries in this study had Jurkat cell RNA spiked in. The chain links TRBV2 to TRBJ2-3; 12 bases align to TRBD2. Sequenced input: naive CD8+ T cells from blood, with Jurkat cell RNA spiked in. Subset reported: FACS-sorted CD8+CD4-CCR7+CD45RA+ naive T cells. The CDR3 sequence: CASRGLAGDTQYF. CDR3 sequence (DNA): TGTGCCAGCAGAGGACTAGCGGGGGATACGCAGTATTTT.